These T cell receptor beta chains were read from a single sample in a study of breast tumors, draining lymph nodes, adjacent tissues. TCRdb recomputed calls from the multiplex PCR reads with MiXCR, one row per CDR3 protein. In the table there are 170,000 or so distinct CDR3 sequences, around a third of which are singletons. Specimen: axillary lymph node tissue. The receptor source for this set is a female donor with breast cancer. Some clones in this sample may be carry-over from other donors' samples. The CDR3 runs from the conserved cysteine through the conserved F or W. D genes are given only for firm matches. Clone size appears in some rows only: once, few, many, or a class for an expanded clone.

d_gene	v_gene	abundance	j_gene	CDR3aa	CDR3nt
TRBD2	TRBV7-7	-	TRBJ2-5	CASSTSGEETQYF	TGTGCTAGCAGCACGAGCGGGGAAGAGACCCAGTACTTC
-	TRBV10-2	many	TRBJ2-1	CASRFTRDYNEQFF	TGCGCCAGCCGTTTTACCAGGGATTACAATGAGCAGTTCTTC
-	TRBV15	-	TRBJ2-5	CATSRVRVEETQYF	TGTGCCACCAGCAGAGTTAGGGTGGAAGAGACCCAGTACTTC
-	TRBV5-1	many	TRBJ2-7	CASSPPLIDEQYF	TGCGCCAGCAGCCCCCCCCTTATCGACGAGCAGTACTTC
TRBD1	TRBV27	-	TRBJ1-2	CASSPWDRVANYGYTF	TGTGCCAGCAGTCCTTGGGACAGGGTGGCAAACTATGGCTACACCTTC
-	TRBV20-1	many	TRBJ1-5	CSAQGASNQPQHF	TGCAGTGCTCAAGGGGCTAGCAATCAGCCCCAGCATTTT
-	TRBV7-8	many	TRBJ1-3	CASSLGAPGHSGNTIYF	TGTGCCAGCAGCTTAGGGGCGCCAGGTCACTCTGGAAACACCATATATTTT
-	TRBV11-3	-	TRBJ1-2	CASSLHGPAQSYGYTF	TGTGCCAGCAGCCTTCATGGTCCGGCACAGTCCTATGGCTACACCTTC
TRBD1	TRBV5-6	many	TRBJ1-2	CASSRGQGAIFYGYTF	TGTGCCAGCAGCCGAGGACAGGGGGCGATTTTCTATGGCTACACCTTC
TRBD2	TRBV7-9	many	TRBJ2-5	CASSSSGLAGHETQYF	TGTGCCAGCAGCTCTTCGGGACTAGCGGGACACGAGACCCAGTACTTC
-	TRBV11-3	many	TRBJ2-7	CASSLDAYSYEQYF	TGTGCCAGCAGCTTAGACGCCTACTCCTACGAGCAGTACTTC
-	TRBV12-5	-	TRBJ1-5	CASGSLAGGQQPQHF	TGTGCTAGTGGGTCCCTAGCGGGGGGGCAGCAGCCCCAGCATTTT
-	TRBV19	many	TRBJ1-5	CASISGLGDFNQPQHF	TGTGCCAGTATAAGTGGGCTGGGGGACTTCAATCAGCCCCAGCATTTT
-	TRBV6-6	-	TRBJ1-5	CASGYSIVPQDNQPQHF	TGTGCCAGCGGTTACTCGATCGTCCCTCAAGACAATCAGCCCCAGCATTTT
-	TRBV27	-	TRBJ1-2	CASSLADRKGHTF	TGTGCCAGCAGTTTAGCCGACAGGAAGGGCCACACCTTC
-	TRBV7-9	many	TRBJ1-5	CASSLASGTESNQPQHF	TGTGCCAGCAGCTTAGCCTCGGGGACTGAGAGCAATCAGCCCCAGCATTTT
TRBD1	TRBV19	many	TRBJ1-2	CASSPGTDYGYTF	TGTGCCAGTAGTCCGGGGACAGACTATGGCTACACCTTC
-	TRBV14	many	TRBJ1-2	CASSQDASNYGYTF	TGTGCCAGCAGCCAAGACGCTTCTAACTATGGCTACACCTTC